The 12 T cell receptor beta chains listed next were all sequenced from one sample in a study of shared clonotypes between healthy human individuals. Measured with immunoSEQ multiplex PCR; TCRdb has only the in-frame clones, and not every one. Of 2 million to 2.5 million clones listed, approximately 94% are singletons. The material sequenced was naive CD4+ T cells sorted from blood. As for subset: CD45RA+ positively selected. The receptors were gathered from a man aged 18 to 30 in good health.

The gene calls are TRBV5-1 and TRBJ2-3, with TRBD1 identical over 7 bases. V trimming: 2 bases; J trimming: 2 bases; junction bases outside the gene matches: 5. The CDR3 contains 15 residues. Germline V gene lookup returns CDR1 SGHRS and CDR2 YFSETQ. CDR3: CASSLQGSYTDTQYF. DNA for the CDR3: TGCGCCAGCAGCTTACAGGGGTCCTACACAGATACGCAGTATTTT.

This chain connects TRBV29-1 to TRBJ2-5; 13 positions agree with TRBD2. V was clipped by 4 bases and J by 5 bases; unmatched bases: 7. Germline CDR1 and CDR2: SQVTM and ANQGSEA. There are 15 residues in the CDR3. CDR3: CSVGTLAGGPETQYF. The CDR3 DNA is TGCAGCGTTGGGACACTAGCGGGGGGGCCCGAGACCCAGTACTTC.

The V and J genes are TRBV5-4 and TRBJ1-2; TRBD1 might be the D (5 bases). Germline CDR1 reads SGHNT; CDR2 reads YYREEE (reference sequence). This CDR3 is built from 14 residues. V was clipped by 9 bases and J by 0 bases, with 15 bases between them. CDR3 region: CATLQEGTNYGYTF. As DNA, the CDR3 is TGTGCCACTTTACAGGAGGGGACTAACTATGGCTACACCTTC.

The chain carries TRBV5-1 and TRBJ2-1; TRBD2 matches 9 bases. The V gene end was trimmed by 1 base and the J gene end by 4 bases; junction bases not matched to a gene: 12. CDR1 and CDR2 from the germline V gene are SGHRS and YFSETQ. The CDR3 spans 18 residues. The CDR3 region has the DNA TGCGCCAGCAGCTTGTTCTCCGAGGCTAGCGGGGTATACAATGAGCAGTTCTTC. This codes for CASSLFSEASGVYNEQFF. The variable domain in full, completed from reference TRBV5-1 and TRBJ2-1, reads KAGVTQTPRYLIKTRGQQVTLSCSPISGHRSVSWYQQTPGQGLQFLFEYFSETQRNKGNFPGRFSGRQFSNSRSEMNVSTLELGDSALYLCASSLFSEASGVYNEQFFGPGTRLTVL.

The genes are TRBV18 and TRBJ2-5; 7 bases are shared with TRBD1. V shed 4 bases and J 2 bases; nucleotides not matched to a gene: 4. This CDR3 comprises 14 residues. Germline V gene sequence: CDR1 KGHSH, CDR2 LQKENI. CDR3 bases: TGTGCCAGCTCACTACAGGGGATTCAAGAGACCCAGTACTTC. It is translated as CASSLQGIQETQYF.

The rearrangement uses TRBV2 and TRBJ2-2, with unresolved D. Germline V gene sequence: CDR1 SNHLY, CDR2 FYNNEI. The germline V and J ends were trimmed by 3 bases and 1 base, with 6 bases remaining between them. The CDR3 runs 14 residues. The CDR3 DNA reads as TGTGCCAGCAGTGAGATGAGGAACACCGGGGAGCTGTTTTTT. It specifies CASSEMRNTGELFF.

This clone was picked up one time. Other DNA sequences in this sample translate to the same CDR3. The J gene is TRBJ1-4, the V gene TRBV5-1; no clear D gene. The CDR3 is 12 amino acids. Germline V gene lookup returns CDR1 SGHRS and CDR2 YFSETQ. The ends were cut back, 0 bases at V and 8 bases at J, with 5 bases in the middle. CDR3 protein: CASSLAGEKLFF. The CDR3 coding sequence is TGCGCCAGCAGCTTGGCAGGAGAAAAACTGTTTTTT.

V is TRBV19 and J is TRBJ1-2; D gene ambiguous. V gave up 5 bases and J gave up 5 bases, with 12 bases separating them. This CDR3 spans 13 amino acids. Germline V CDR1 and CDR2: LNHDA, SQIVND (reference sequence). CDR3 protein: CASSPDIIYGYTF. CDR3 sequence (DNA): TGTGCCAGTAGTCCCGACATTATTTATGGCTACACCTTC.

The chain is built from TRBV7-9 and TRBJ1-5; 7 bases match TRBD1. Germline trimming cut 1 base from V and 3 bases from J; bases unmatched to any gene: 3. The CDR3 has 15 residues. The germline V gene has CDR1 SEHNR and CDR2 FQNEAQ (reference sequence). The CDR3, as DNA: TGTGCCAGCAGCTTAGGGGACAGATCCAATCAGCCCCAGCATTTT. Translation gives CASSLGDRSNQPQHF.

This chain joins TRBV7-8 and TRBJ2-5; the match to TRBD2 covers 9 bases. V lost 5 bases and J lost 4; bases outside the gene matches: 2. This CDR3 spans 13 amino acids. Germline V gene data show CDR1 as SGHVS and CDR2 as FQNEAQ. The CDR3 loop is CASSKGLAETQYF. DNA of the CDR3: TGTGCCAGCAGCAAGGGACTAGCAGAGACCCAGTACTTC.

This clone was seen a single time. CDR3 sequence: CASSLAADRWYEQYF. The CDR3 bases are TGCGCCAGCAGCTTGGCCGCCGACAGGTGGTACGAGCAGTACTTC. The V gene is TRBV5-1, the J gene TRBJ2-7, with TRBD1 as a possible D gene (6 bases). This CDR3 spans 15 amino acids. Trimming shortened V by 0 bases and J by 4 bases, and 14 bases separated the two germline ends. Germline V gene lookup returns CDR1 SGHRS and CDR2 YFSETQ.

Here the CDR3 DNA reads TGTGCCAGCAGTTTACAGGGATTTGATTCACCCCTCCACTTT. Its protein product is CASSLQGFDSPLHF. The chain links TRBV6-5 to TRBJ1-6; D might be TRBD1 (6 bases). With 4 bases removed from V and 8 bases from J, the gap between germline ends came to 12 bases. The CDR3 is 14 amino acids. The germline V gene has CDR1 MNHEY and CDR2 SVGAGI.